A single sample is the source of the 28 T cell receptor beta chains below, sequenced in a study of regulatory T cells in long-lasting Graves disease (dated by TCRdb to the early 2020s). Taken with the paper, the label for time point translates to: newly diagnosed GD, antithyroid drugs for less than 3 months. For both TCR sequencing and RNA sequencing, RNA was extracted from PBMCs in TRIzol. Libraries were built with multiplex PCR. The listed sequencing device is Illumina HiSeq 4000. To build TCR beta libraries, CDR3 regions were amplified by Arm-PCR using iRepertoire HTBI primers. TCRdb reprocessing: public reads trimmed at Q25 with fastp, clones called with MiXCR, in-frame beta chains kept. Rows with one shared CDR3 protein collapse into an entry with the most common genes and DNA. The sample has hundreds of thousands of distinct CDR3 sequences on record, roughly 15% of them singletons. Jointly, the top ten make up 15% to 20% of the sample.

These records were also assigned to another study, of T cells in Graves' hyperthyroidism and ophthalmopathy.

This specimen was peripheral blood mononuclear cells (PBMCs), taken at new diagnosis, from a patient treated with antithyroid drugs. The receptors shown here come from a woman in her 30s with Graves disease. Donor details come from another sample of the same person, matched by shared clones.

This clonotype showed up many times. The V call is TRBV19, the J call TRBJ1-1, with D perhaps matching TRBD1 (5 bases). Germline V gene sequence: CDR1 LNHDA, CDR2 SQIVND (reference sequence). V was cut by 5 bases and J by 1 base, with 17 bases left in between. This CDR3 has 16 residues. The CDR3 here is CASSSHGTVKNTEAFF. The CDR3 coding sequence is TGTGCCAGTAGTTCCCACGGGACGGTAAAGAACACTGAAGCTTTCTTT.

The sample holds many counts of this clonotype. The chain employs TRBV18 and TRBJ1-4; D gene uncertain. V was shortened by 8 bases and J by 7 bases, with 23 bases between the two germline ends. This CDR3 has 16 amino acids. Germline V gene data show CDR1 as KGHSH and CDR2 as LQKENI. CDR3 protein: CASLMQSGSSAEKLFF. The CDR3 DNA reads as TGTGCCAGCCTTATGCAGTCCGGGTCGAGCGCTGAAAAACTGTTTTTT.

This clonotype was counted ten times or more. The chain couples TRBV12-3 or TRBV12-4 to TRBJ2-7; the D gene could be TRBD1 or TRBD2 (5 bases each). This CDR3 is 13 amino acids long. The V end lost 6 bases, the J end lost 7 bases, and 16 bases lay between the germline ends. CDR3 in amino acids: CASRGTGLWEQYF. The CDR3, as DNA: TGTGCCAGCAGGGGGACGGGCTTGTGGGAGCAGTACTTC.

This clonotype has ten or more counts. J is TRBJ2-1 and V is TRBV28; D gene uncertain. V was pared by 5 bases and J by 6 bases, with 5 bases between. From germline, CDR1 is MDHEN and CDR2 SYDVKM. There are 11 residues in the CDR3. This CDR3 reads CASSTLNEQFF. In nucleotides, the CDR3 is TGTGCCAGCAGTACCCTCAATGAGCAGTTCTTC.

The table lists this clonotype with many counts. The chain recombines TRBV5-1 with TRBJ2-3; a weak D match, TRBD1 (6 bases). Germline V CDR1 and CDR2: SGHRS, YFSETQ. The CDR3 has 15 amino acids. Trimming removed 2 bases at V and 2 bases at J, with 12 bases between. This chain's CDR3 is CASSLQDSLTDTQYF. CDR3 sequence (DNA): TGCGCCAGCAGCTTACAGGACAGCCTCACAGATACGCAGTATTTT.

This clonotype has ten or more counts. The chain couples TRBV2 to TRBJ2-1, with 10 bases lining up with TRBD2. Germline trimming cut 7 bases from V and 10 bases from J; bases unmatched to any gene: 19. The CDR3 covers 17 residues. CDR1 is SNHLY, CDR2 FYNNEI, per germline. The CDR3 reads CASNRPEPGLAMMEQFF. As DNA, the CDR3 is TGTGCCAGCAACCGACCGGAACCGGGACTAGCGATGATGGAGCAGTTCTTC. The full variable domain, its missing parts supplied by reference TRBV2 and TRBJ2-1, is EPEVTQTPSHQVTQMGQEVILRCVPISNHLYFYWYRQILGQKVEFLVSFYNNEISEKSEIFDDQFSVERPDGSNFTLKIRSTKLEDSAMYFCASNRPEPGLAMMEQFFGPGTRLTVL.

In this sample, this clonotype turned up many times. The chain carries TRBV7-3 and TRBJ2-2; the D is unclear. Germline CDR1 is SGHTA and CDR2 is FQGTGA. The CDR3 is 16 amino acids. Deletions cut 3 bases from V and 0 bases from J, with 11 bases between. CDR3 protein: CASSLVGRANTGELFF. CDR3 nucleotides: TGTGCCAGCAGCTTGGTTGGCAGAGCGAACACCGGGGAGCTGTTTTTT.

This clonotype was seen more than once but under ten times. The chain carries TRBV5-1 and TRBJ2-7; D might be TRBD1 or TRBD2, each matching 5 bases. The CDR3 is 14 residues long. V lost 2 bases to trimming and J lost 5 bases, with 14 bases between them. Germline-derived CDR1 and CDR2 are SGHRS and YFSETQ. CDR3 in DNA: TGCGCCAGCAGCTTCCGGGACCCAAACGACGAGCAGTACTTC. Translation gives CASSFRDPNDEQYF. The whole variable domain, remainder taken from reference TRBV5-1 and TRBJ2-7, is KAGVTQTPRYLIKTRGQQVTLSCSPISGHRSVSWYQQTPGQGLQFLFEYFSETQRNKGNFPGRFSGRQFSNSRSEMNVSTLELGDSALYLCASSFRDPNDEQYFGPGTRLTVT.

This clonotype has ten or more counts. The gene calls are TRBV28 and TRBJ1-2; 8 nucleotides align to TRBD1. V gave up 6 bases and J gave up 6 bases; unmatched junction bases: 12. CDR1 MDHEN and CDR2 SYDVKM come from the germline V gene. The CDR3 has 15 residues. The DNA of the CDR3 is TGTGCCAGCAGCCTAGCAGGGGGCGAGGGGCATGGCTACACCTTC. It translates to CASSLAGGEGHGYTF.

This clonotype was observed a handful of times. The chain uses TRBV19 and TRBJ1-5; D call uncertain. The CDR3 runs 14 residues. Germline V gene sequence: CDR1 LNHDA, CDR2 SQIVND (reference sequence). The V end was cut by 6 bases, the J end by 4 bases, with 13 bases between. This CDR3 reads CASSPGGDNQPQHF. As DNA, the CDR3 is TGTGCCAGTAGCCCGGGCGGGGATAATCAGCCCCAGCATTTT.

This clonotype was recorded many times. The genes are TRBV11-2 and TRBJ2-7; D is possibly TRBD2 (5 bases). Germline CDR1 is SGHAT and CDR2 is FQNNGV. This CDR3 region has 13 residues. Trimming shortened V by 6 bases and J by 1 base, and 10 bases separated the two germline ends. This CDR3 is CASRKSGSYEQYF. The CDR3 DNA reads TGTGCCAGCAGAAAGTCGGGGTCCTACGAGCAGTACTTC.

This clonotype was seen at least ten times. The junction differs from germline at one of its ends, possibly a read error. This rearrangement joins TRBV7-9 to TRBJ2-7; TRBD1 or TRBD2 may be the D gene (5 bases each). In germline, CDR1 is SEHNR, CDR2 FQNEAQ (reference sequence). This CDR3 has 15 amino acids. The CDR3 nucleotides read TGTGCTAGCAGCCCTGACTCAGGGAGCTCCTACGAGCAGTACTTC. Residues: CASSPDSGSSYEQYF.

This clonotype was observed a handful of times. The V call is TRBV5-6, the J call TRBJ2-3; weak D call: TRBD2 (5 bases). Germline V gene data show CDR1 as SGHDT and CDR2 as YYEEEE. V was clipped by 1 base and J by 0 bases, with 9 bases between them. The CDR3 spans 15 residues. The CDR3 sequence: CASSLWERSTDTQYF. CDR3 nucleotide sequence: TGTGCCAGCAGCTTGTGGGAGCGGAGCACAGATACGCAGTATTTT.

V and J are TRBV5-1 and TRBJ2-7; 7 nucleotides match TRBD1. Germline values: CDR1 SGHRS, CDR2 YFSETQ. This CDR3 is built from 15 residues. V lost 1 base to trimming and J lost 2 bases; unmatched junction nucleotides: 6. The CDR3 bases are TGCGCCAGCAGCTTGTTACCGGGACAGACCTACGAGCAGTACTTC. Translating it yields CASSLLPGQTYEQYF.

Points on this clonotype: This may be a read error: a much more frequent sequence differs by one nucleotide. The chain is built from TRBV20-1 and TRBJ2-7; 10 positions agree with TRBD2. Germline CDR1 DFQATT, CDR2 SNEGSKA (reference sequence). The length of the CDR3 is 16 residues. CDR3 DNA: TGCGGTGCTAGTTTGCTAGCGGGAGCCCACTCCTACGAGCAGTACTTC. Protein product: CGASLLAGAHSYEQYF.

This clonotype was counted only a few times. Written as DNA, the CDR3 is TGTGCCAGCAGCCAAGGTCTGGCGAGGCATGAGCAGTTCTTC. Translated: CASSQGLARHEQFF. The V gene is TRBV3-1, the J gene TRBJ2-1; no clear D gene. The CDR3 is 14 residues long. Germline CDR1 is LGHDT and CDR2 is YNNKEL (reference sequence). The germline V and J ends were trimmed by 1 base and 8 bases, with 12 bases remaining between them.

Many counts were recorded for this clonotype. V gene TRBV3-1 combines with J gene TRBJ2-1, with TRBD2 identical over 11 bases. The CDR3 runs 17 residues. In germline, CDR1 is LGHDT, CDR2 YNNKEL (reference sequence). V trimming: 4 bases; J trimming: 6 bases; junction bases outside the gene matches: 11. CDR3 region: CASSRETSGNTFNEQFF. The CDR3 nucleotides are TGTGCCAGCAGCCGTGAGACTAGCGGGAATACCTTCAATGAGCAGTTCTTC.

The table lists this clonotype with a few counts. This rearrangement joins TRBV7-2 to TRBJ2-1; 13 positions agree with TRBD2. Trimming at V came to 5 bases and at J to 8 bases, leaving 6 bases not matched to a gene. CDR1 SGHTA and CDR2 FQGNSA come from the germline V gene. There are 15 residues in the CDR3. CDR3 in amino acids: CASSEGLAGIYEQFF. The CDR3 nucleotides are TGTGCCAGCAGCGAGGGACTAGCGGGAATCTATGAGCAGTTCTTC. The full variable domain, in which reference TRBV7-2 and TRBJ2-1 provide the parts outside the CDR3, is GAGVSQSPSNKVTEKGKDVELRCDPISGHTALYWYRQSLGQGLEFLIYFQGNSAPDKSGLPSDRFSAERTGGSVSTLTIQRTQQEDSAVYLCASSEGLAGIYEQFFGPGTRLTVL.

This clonotype was found many times. The CDR3 loop is CASSEGLSSYNEQFF. CDR3 nucleotide sequence: TGTGCCAGCAGCGAGGGACTTAGCTCCTACAATGAGCAGTTCTTC. The V and J genes are TRBV7-3 and TRBJ2-1; TRBD2 is a possible D gene (6 bases). Trimming stripped 5 bases from V and 0 bases from J, with 11 bases between. CDR3 length equals 15 residues. Germline V CDR1 and CDR2: SGHTA, FQGTGA. The whole variable domain, filled in from reference TRBV7-3 and TRBJ2-1, reads GAGVSQTPSNKVTEKGKYVELRCDPISGHTALYWYRQSLGQGPEFLIYFQGTGAADDSGLPNDRFFAVRPEGSVSTLKIQRTERGDSAVYLCASSEGLSSYNEQFFGPGTRLTVL.

This clonotype was detected only a few times. This sequence joins TRBV6-2 or TRBV6-3 and TRBJ2-2; 11 bases fit TRBD1. CDR3 length equals 17 residues. V lost 2 bases, J lost 7 bases, and 9 bases stayed unmatched. Germline V lookup: CDR1 MNHEY, CDR2 SVGEGT. The CDR3 here is CASSYSGTGGVRGELFF. Written as DNA, the CDR3 is TGTGCCAGCAGTTACAGTGGGACAGGGGGGGTCCGCGGGGAGCTGTTTTTT.

This clonotype was seen many times. This chain connects TRBV28 to TRBJ1-2; D not certain. The CDR3 is 13 amino acids. CDR1 and CDR2 (germline): MDHEN, SYDVKM. Trimming shortened V by 4 bases and J by 8 bases, and 14 bases separated the two germline ends. The CDR3 loop reads CASSSLGLVGYTF. As DNA, the CDR3 is TGTGCCAGCAGTTCACTCGGCCTGGTCGGCTACACCTTC.

This clonotype was observed a few times. J is TRBJ2-1 and V is TRBV9; D possibly corresponds to TRBD2 (6 bases). V lost 6 bases and J 1 base, leaving 17 bases between the germline ends. The CDR3 runs to 16 residues. The germline CDR1 and CDR2 sequences are SGDLS and YYNGEE. CDR3 coding DNA: TGTGCCAGCACCCTTAGCGGAGGGCTTTCCTACAATGAGCAGTTCTTC. This sequence encodes CASTLSGGLSYNEQFF.

Ten or more counts support this clonotype. The CDR3 region is CASRISPGTGGLYEQYF. The DNA of the CDR3 is TGTGCCAGCAGAATATCGCCCGGGACAGGGGGCTTGTACGAGCAGTACTTC. The rearrangement joins TRBV2 to TRBJ2-7, with 12 positions matching TRBD1. V lost 6 bases to trimming and J lost 4 bases; unmatched junction nucleotides: 13. The length of the CDR3 is 17 residues. The germline CDR1 and CDR2 sequences are SNHLY and FYNNEI.

The chain couples TRBV10-3 to TRBJ2-1; D is unresolved. This CDR3 contains 12 residues. Trimming pared 8 bases from V and 6 bases from J, leaving 11 bases between. Germline V gene data show CDR1 as ENHRY and CDR2 as SYGVKD. In DNA, the CDR3 is TGTGCCATCTCGGCGACGCTCAATGAGCAGTTCTTC. This encodes CAISATLNEQFF.

This clonotype has a handful of counts. The chain couples TRBV18 to TRBJ2-5; TRBD2 is a possible D gene (6 bases). V lost 4 bases and J lost 3, with 21 bases in between. This CDR3 region has 17 residues. The germline V gene has CDR1 KGHSH and CDR2 LQKENI. The CDR3 here is CASSQIAVAVLKETQYF. The CDR3 bases are TGTGCCAGCTCACAAATCGCGGTAGCGGTGCTGAAAGAGACCCAGTACTTC.

This clonotype was recorded many times. The V and J genes are TRBV28 and TRBJ2-1, with D possibly matching TRBD2 (6 bases). V was clipped by 8 bases and J by 2 bases, with 16 bases between them. CDR1 and CDR2 (germline): MDHEN, SYDVKM. CDR3 length: 15 residues. The CDR3 DNA reads as TGTGCCAGCGGGATGGGGGGAATCACCTACAATGAGCAGTTCTTC. Residues: CASGMGGITYNEQFF.

In this sample, this clonotype turned up many times. The V call is TRBV28, the J call TRBJ2-1, with D uncertain. The CDR3 spans 14 residues. The germline V gene has CDR1 MDHEN and CDR2 SYDVKM. V gave up 4 bases and J gave up 6 bases, with 13 bases separating them. The chain's CDR3 is CASSSASLPNEQFF. In DNA form, the CDR3 reads TGTGCCAGCAGTTCGGCTAGTCTTCCCAATGAGCAGTTCTTC.

The chain recombines TRBV12-3 or TRBV12-4 with TRBJ2-3; 9 nucleotides align to TRBD2. Unmatched junction bases numbered 5, after V lost 3 bases and J lost 4 bases. The CDR3 length is 15 residues. CDR3 sequence: CASSFLAGSADTQYF. In DNA, the CDR3 is TGTGCCAGCAGTTTTCTAGCGGGGAGCGCAGATACGCAGTATTTT.